The 2 T cell receptor beta chains listed next were all sequenced from one sample in a study of blood T cell repertoires in COVID-19. Data came from immunoSEQ multiplex PCR; TCRdb stores just in-frame clones and leaves some out. Found here are fewer than 700,000 clones, roughly 89% of them singletons; the top ten hold 7.5% to 9.5%. Material: peripheral blood. The receptor source for this set is a woman between 45 and 60 years old with COVID-19, enrolled during active disease.

This chain links TRBV7-8 with TRBJ1-2; the match to TRBD1 covers 7 bases. V was pared by 4 bases and J by 5 bases, with 7 bases of the junction left unmatched. Germline V CDR1 and CDR2: SGHVS, FQNEAQ. CDR3 length equals 14 residues. The CDR3 sequence: CASSSAQGGYGYTF. CDR3 DNA sequence: TGTGCCAGCAGCTCTGCGCAGGGGGGATATGGCTACACCTTC.

The chain is built from TRBV28 and TRBJ1-1; D ambiguous. The CDR3 contains 13 residues. Germline V gene lookup returns CDR1 MDHEN and CDR2 SYDVKM. The V and J ends lost 3 bases and 7 bases respectively, with 12 bases between them. The DNA for the CDR3 is TGTGCCAGCAGTTTTCGTTCGGGAGGTGAAGCTTTCTTT. Translated, it gives CASSFRSGGEAFF.